Listed below are T cell receptor beta chains from one sample, sequenced in a study of CD8+ T cells in alopecia areata. Only in-frame clones appear in the TCRdb table, and some are missing; sequencing was by immunoSEQ multiplex PCR. This table has 180,000 or so clones, roughly 60% appearing once. The input for sequencing was CD4+ T cells sorted from blood, taken at week 0. The receptors originated from a human donor with alopecia areata. Both conserved end residues are part of each CDR3.

v_call: TRBV4-3; j_call: TRBJ1-5; cdr3_aa: CASSQEARDHQPQHF
v_call: TRBV19; j_call: TRBJ1-6; cdr3_aa: CASTGTFSSYNSPLHF
v_call: TRBV29-1; j_call: TRBJ1-5; cdr3_aa: CSADGVSNQPQHF
v_call: TRBV29-1; j_call: TRBJ2-3; cdr3_aa: CSVEGQGLRAQYF
v_call: TRBV5-1; j_call: TRBJ1-1; cdr3_aa: CASSPGTGGFMNTEAFF
v_call: TRBV4-3; j_call: TRBJ1-2; cdr3_aa: CASSQEGYGYTF
v_call: TRBV30; j_call: TRBJ1-2; cdr3_aa: CAWAGTRGSIDGYTF
v_call: TRBV7-2; j_call: TRBJ2-1; cdr3_aa: CASSLAFGGYNEQFF
v_call: TRBV5-1; j_call: TRBJ1-1; cdr3_aa: CASSPEGGAIMNTEAFF
v_call: TRBV19; j_call: TRBJ2-2; cdr3_aa: CASSIGPGITGELFF
v_call: TRBV2; j_call: TRBJ1-2; cdr3_aa: CASSEDRAYYGYTF
v_call: TRBV14; j_call: TRBJ1-6; cdr3_aa: CASSDRVVSPLHF
v_call: TRBV29-1; j_call: TRBJ1-4; cdr3_aa: CSVVTATNEKLFF
v_call: TRBV30; j_call: TRBJ2-1; cdr3_aa: CAWGIGSYNEQFF
v_call: TRBV4-3; j_call: TRBJ2-1; cdr3_aa: CASSQGLASSYNEQFF
v_call: TRBV6-6; j_call: TRBJ2-1; cdr3_aa: CASTDSSGLTNNEQFF
v_call: TRBV29-1; j_call: TRBJ1-1; cdr3_aa: CSPRRLGLNTEAFF
v_call: TRBV4-1; j_call: TRBJ2-7; cdr3_aa: CASSQIIPTAPRGYEQYF
v_call: TRBV6-6; j_call: TRBJ2-4; cdr3_aa: CASSTPDIQYF
v_call: TRBV2; j_call: TRBJ2-2; cdr3_aa: CASSSPGGGNTGELFF
v_call: TRBV4-3; j_call: TRBJ2-6; cdr3_aa: CASSQGSPPGANVLTF
v_call: TRBV27; j_call: TRBJ2-4; cdr3_aa: CASSPSIGPKNIQYF
v_call: TRBV6-1; j_call: TRBJ1-5; cdr3_aa: CASSDGVTRPQHF
v_call: TRBV9; j_call: TRBJ1-1; cdr3_aa: CASSVSGTFGEAFF
v_call: TRBV4-3; j_call: TRBJ2-3; cdr3_aa: CASSQAMADTQYF
v_call: TRBV29-1; j_call: TRBJ1-4; cdr3_aa: CSVEGRWDKDEKLFF
v_call: TRBV7-2; j_call: TRBJ2-2; cdr3_aa: CASSLRGTGELFF
v_call: TRBV29-1; j_call: TRBJ1-1; cdr3_aa: CSVDRATEAFF
v_call: TRBV5-1; j_call: TRBJ2-1; cdr3_aa: CASSLPGGNEQFF
v_call: TRBV29-1; j_call: TRBJ2-3; cdr3_aa: CSVEGRPSTDTQYF
v_call: TRBV29-1; j_call: TRBJ2-3; cdr3_aa: CSVGRSFTDTQYF
v_call: TRBV7-2; j_call: TRBJ1-3; cdr3_aa: CASSSSPNTIYF
v_call: TRBV29-1; j_call: TRBJ1-2; cdr3_aa: CSVAQGARGYTF
v_call: TRBV7-2; j_call: TRBJ1-1; cdr3_aa: CASSPGGGVEAFF
v_call: TRBV7-8; j_call: TRBJ2-3; cdr3_aa: CASSWTSGGSGDTQYF
v_call: TRBV9; j_call: TRBJ1-1; cdr3_aa: CASSVAVGGLTEAFF
v_call: TRBV30; j_call: TRBJ1-2; cdr3_aa: CAWAKTGTDVYGYTF
v_call: TRBV6-5; j_call: TRBJ2-7; cdr3_aa: CASSRGAKTYEQYF
v_call: TRBV6-6; j_call: TRBJ2-3; cdr3_aa: CASSQNSAFGPDTQYF
v_call: TRBV7-9; j_call: TRBJ2-6; cdr3_aa: CASQLRGANVLTF
v_call: TRBV29-1; j_call: TRBJ2-2; cdr3_aa: CSVLDRENTGELFF
v_call: TRBV7-6; j_call: TRBJ2-7; cdr3_aa: CASSLDRGPYEQYF
v_call: TRBV5-6; j_call: TRBJ2-3; cdr3_aa: CASSQRDRYTDTQYF
v_call: TRBV4-3; j_call: TRBJ1-6; cdr3_aa: CASSQGGQAGNSPLHF
v_call: TRBV9; j_call: TRBJ1-2; cdr3_aa: CASSVATGQGYGYTF
v_call: TRBV29-1; j_call: TRBJ2-5; cdr3_aa: CSVEDPHARQETQYF
v_call: TRBV29-1; j_call: TRBJ2-3; cdr3_aa: CSVTLLAGGTDTQYF
v_call: TRBV7-2; j_call: TRBJ2-1; cdr3_aa: CASSLTGALYNEQFF
v_call: TRBV2; j_call: TRBJ1-1; cdr3_aa: CASSEALGPNTEAFF
v_call: TRBV6-5; j_call: TRBJ2-2; cdr3_aa: CASSFFGELFF
v_call: TRBV11-2; j_call: TRBJ2-5; cdr3_aa: CASSSGVLAQETQYF
v_call: TRBV30; j_call: TRBJ2-2; cdr3_aa: CAWSVRQVSGELFF